This TCR beta chain derives from a study of T-cell memory formation after mild COVID-19 (dated by TCRdb to the early 2020s). About the study as a whole: TCR sequence clusters from the two donors were largely donor specific. The cohort comprised two young, previously healthy adult volunteers, one female and one male. In a couple of donors, T-cell clones that expanded and contracted after mild COVID-19 were tracked by sequencing TCRalpha and TCRbeta repertoires over time.

Data came from an Illumina NovaSeq 6000. cDNA libraries for TCRalpha and TCRbeta were prepared by 5'RACE using constant-segment primers, with sample barcodes and unique molecular identifiers added. Trizol reagent was used to extract RNA from every sample. The libraries were amplified in two PCR steps, and the second step added a second sample barcode and Illumina TruSeq adapters. Sequencing of libraries was performed on an Illumina NovaSeq with 2 x 150 bp paired-end reads. The authors processed their data as follows. Demultiplexing of reads and collapsing into UMI-guided consensus sequences were performed with migec v1.2.7. Using mixcr v2.1.11, UMI consensuses were aligned to TRA and TRB V and J templates and then assembled into clonotypes. A clonotype was counted as expanded or contracted only when both edgeR and NoisET called the clonotype significant, with the noise models trained on biological replicates. edgeR calls used a false discovery rate-adjusted p below 0.01 and a log2 fold-change threshold of 1. As an exploratory analysis of dynamics, max-normalized trajectories of the 1000 most abundant clonotypes were examined by PCA with hierarchical clustering. Each responding clone was given a CD4 or CD8 phenotype based on the CD4+ and CD8+ repertoires, which had been sequenced separately. The public sequencing data were trimmed at Q25 with fastp and processed into clonotypes with MiXCR by TCRdb, which kept only in-frame beta chains. Each CDR3 protein appears once, grouped with its most common genes and DNA. TCRdb, not the original authors, processed these V and J calls. This sample has 300,000 to 350,000 distinct CDR3 sequences in its table, and 13% of those were observed once. Clones ranked in the top ten supply around 21% of the sample.

PBMCs were isolated by Ficoll-Paque density gradient centrifugation. V and J lose 5 bases and 1 base, and a span of 20 bases separates them. From the cysteine through the phenylalanine, the CDR3 covers 17 amino acids. Just CDR3 DNA is preserved here, 51 bases in frame from base 1. Sequences LNHNV (CDR1) and YYDKDF (CDR2) are obtained from the germline V gene (reference sequence). Study-wide conclusions, independent of this receptor: The study included only a couple of mild cases, and larger cohorts that include severe cases with pre-infection samples were judged to be necessary. From day 15 to 85, contracting clones showed balanced CD4/CD8 phenotypes, whereas a second wave of clones that expanded from day 15 to 37 leaned towards CD4+. SARS-CoV-2 specificity of the second-wave clones peaking on day 37 was not confirmed. Contracting CD4+ clones were located mainly in the CM and EM memory subsets, whereas CD8+ clones were found to be enriched in EMRA. Some responding clones were detected in pre-infection memory, suggesting pre-existing cross-reactive memory T cells joined the SARS-CoV-2 response.

This clonotype showed up just a few times. Its cognate antigen has yet to be identified. No much larger clonotype is one base removed from it; base qualities were not supplied. In this chain, TRBV15 is recombined with TRBJ2-5, and perhaps TRBD2 as D gene, on 5 matching bases. Sequenced sample: PBMCs or a T cell subset sorted from them (not recorded which). The receptor's source is a man aged 18 to 29 who had mild COVID-19 (a few samples of this study predate the infection). The sample titles of this study are shuffled in the database, so cell type and time point are left out; the donor was told from shared clones. The nucleotides are TGTGCCACCAGCGGAGGCGTCACCCCAACAATCCAAGAGACCCAGTACTTC. Translated, it reads CATSGGVTPTIQETQYF. Full variable domain (CDR3 extended with the reference TRBV15 and TRBJ2-5 proteins): DAMVIQNPRYQVTQFGKPVTLSCSQTLNHNVMYWYQQKSSQAPKLLFHYYDKDFNNEADTPDNFQSRRPNTSFCFLDIRSPGLGDTAMYLCATSGGVTPTIQETQYFGPGTRLLVL.